This record covers a single T cell receptor (beta chain). This sample is part of a study of blood T cell repertoires in COVID-19. The overall study: The study drew acute and convalescent COVID-19 samples from the United States, Italy and Spain. T cells, B-cell-depleted T cells, or PBMCs supplied cDNA or gDNA.

In the original workflow: Reference gene primers were amplified, and this amplification served to estimate nucleated cell counts. TCRdb keeps only in-frame clones here, not all; method: immunoSEQ multiplex PCR. V and J calls plus clone size are reproduced from that table; the DNA served to infer D and trimming. The sample consists of around 120,000 clones, 65% to 80% of them appearing once. Sequenced sample: peripheral blood. The receptor was derived from a man in his 70s with active or convalescent COVID-19.

CDR3 coding DNA: TGTGCCAGCAGTTACCAGGGGGCCCTTTTCTATGGCTACACCTTC. It is translated as CASSYQGALFYGYTF. V is TRBV6-5 and J is TRBJ1-2, with 8 positions matching TRBD1. This CDR3 has 15 residues. The ends lost 2 bases at V and 4 bases at J; junction bases unmatched: 6. Germline CDR1 reads MNHEY; CDR2 reads SVGAGI.